Listed below are T cell receptor beta chains from one sample, sequenced in a study of control samples from healthy donors and cancer patients. Assay used: immunoSEQ multiplex PCR; TCRdb lists only in-frame clones, some missing. Altogether 55,000 to 70,000 clones are present, roughly 90% being singletons, with the ten largest covering under 7%. The sample taken for sequencing was PBMCs. Receptors were obtained from a man between 60 and 75 years old with colorectal cancer. CDR3s include the opening cysteine and the closing phenylalanine or tryptophan. The order of the fields is clone size, J gene, D gene, CDR3 length, V gene, CDR3 protein, CDR3 DNA. D genes are given only for firm matches. Clone size is not always given. Where it is, it says once, few, many or a class for expanded clones.

abundance: -; j_gene: TRBJ2-3; d_gene: -; len: 13; v_gene: TRBV6-5; CDR3aa: CASSYRFTDTQYF; CDR3nt: TGTGCCAGCAGTTACAGGTTCACAGATACGCAGTATTTT
abundance: once; j_gene: TRBJ1-5; d_gene: TRBD1; len: 13; v_gene: TRBV29-1; CDR3aa: CSASGGRNQPQHF; CDR3nt: TGCAGCGCCTCAGGGGGCCGCAATCAGCCCCAGCATTTT
abundance: -; j_gene: TRBJ2-7; d_gene: TRBD1; len: 13; v_gene: TRBV3-1/TRBV3-2; CDR3aa: CASSQQGEREQYF; CDR3nt: TGTGCCAGCAGCCAACAGGGGGAAAGGGAGCAGTACTTC
abundance: -; j_gene: TRBJ1-1; d_gene: TRBD1; len: 15; v_gene: TRBV19; CDR3aa: CASTLGTAPNTEAFF; CDR3nt: TGTGCCAGTACCTTAGGGACAGCGCCGAACACTGAAGCTTTCTTT
abundance: -; j_gene: TRBJ1-2; d_gene: TRBD1; len: 13; v_gene: TRBV7-8; CDR3aa: CASSLQGAYGYTF; CDR3nt: TGTGCCAGCAGCTTGCAGGGGGCTTATGGCTACACCTTC
abundance: -; j_gene: TRBJ1-2; d_gene: -; len: 15; v_gene: TRBV9; CDR3aa: CASSARDLALYGYTF; CDR3nt: TGTGCCAGCAGCGCGCGGGACCTAGCCCTCTATGGCTACACCTTC
abundance: -; j_gene: TRBJ2-2; d_gene: -; len: 15; v_gene: TRBV28; CDR3aa: CASSVGQIRIGELFF; CDR3nt: TGTGCCAGCAGCGTCGGACAGATACGGATCGGGGAGCTGTTTTTT
abundance: -; j_gene: TRBJ1-5; d_gene: -; len: 13; v_gene: TRBV20-1; CDR3aa: CSASIPGNQPQHF; CDR3nt: TGCAGTGCTAGTATTCCGGGGAATCAGCCCCAGCATTTT
abundance: -; j_gene: TRBJ1-2; d_gene: -; len: 14; v_gene: TRBV6-5; CDR3aa: CASSYYDSYNGYTF; CDR3nt: TGTGCCAGCAGTTACTACGACAGTTACAATGGCTACACCTTC
abundance: -; j_gene: TRBJ1-5; d_gene: TRBD1; len: 16; v_gene: TRBV18; CDR3aa: CASSPEGALSNQPQHF; CDR3nt: TGTGCCAGCTCACCGGAGGGGGCGCTTAGCAATCAGCCCCAGCATTTT
abundance: -; j_gene: TRBJ1-4; d_gene: -; len: 14; v_gene: TRBV7-9; CDR3aa: CASSLLQGGEKLFF; CDR3nt: TGTGCCAGCAGCTTACTTCAGGGCGGAGAAAAACTGTTTTTT
abundance: -; j_gene: TRBJ2-7; d_gene: -; len: 12; v_gene: TRBV4-3; CDR3aa: CASSQDTGEQYF; CDR3nt: TGCGCCAGCAGCCAAGATACGGGGGAGCAGTACTTC
abundance: -; j_gene: TRBJ2-7; d_gene: TRBD1; len: 14; v_gene: TRBV28; CDR3aa: CASSTRDRSYEQYF; CDR3nt: TGTGCCAGCAGTACTCGGGACAGATCCTACGAGCAGTACTTC
abundance: -; j_gene: TRBJ2-7; d_gene: -; len: 14; v_gene: TRBV18; CDR3aa: CASSPSATSYEQYF; CDR3nt: TGTGCCAGCTCACCCTCAGCGACTTCCTACGAGCAGTACTTC
abundance: -; j_gene: TRBJ2-7; d_gene: TRBD2; len: 14; v_gene: TRBV4-2; CDR3aa: CASSSRGGSDEQYF; CDR3nt: TGTGCCAGCAGCTCACGGGGGGGATCGGACGAGCAGTACTTC
abundance: -; j_gene: TRBJ2-1; d_gene: -; len: 12; v_gene: TRBV11-2; CDR3aa: CASSHSPGEQFF; CDR3nt: TGTGCCAGCAGCCACTCTCCGGGTGAGCAGTTCTTC
abundance: -; j_gene: TRBJ2-1; d_gene: TRBD1; len: 14; v_gene: TRBV2; CDR3aa: CASSARDRVYEQFF; CDR3nt: TGTGCCAGCAGCGCCAGGGACAGGGTCTATGAGCAGTTCTTC
abundance: -; j_gene: TRBJ1-1; d_gene: -; len: 13; v_gene: TRBV7-3; CDR3aa: CASSFTGNTEAFF; CDR3nt: TGTGCCAGCAGCTTTACAGGGAACACTGAAGCTTTCTTT
abundance: -; j_gene: TRBJ1-6; d_gene: -; len: 16; v_gene: TRBV6-2/TRBV6-3; CDR3aa: CASSYSPAGARSPLHF; CDR3nt: TGTGCCAGCAGTTATTCCCCGGCAGGGGCGAGGTCACCCCTCCACTTT
abundance: -; j_gene: TRBJ1-5; d_gene: -; len: 13; v_gene: TRBV11-3; CDR3aa: CASSLNSNQPQHF; CDR3nt: TGTGCCAGCAGCTTAAATAGCAATCAGCCCCAGCATTTT
abundance: -; j_gene: TRBJ1-2; d_gene: -; len: 14; v_gene: TRBV19; CDR3aa: CASSGPGLVLGYTF; CDR3nt: TGTGCCAGTAGTGGCCCTGGTCTTGTGTTGGGCTACACCTTC
abundance: -; j_gene: TRBJ2-1; d_gene: TRBD1; len: 14; v_gene: TRBV11-3; CDR3aa: CASSLRTGFNEQFF; CDR3nt: TGTGCCAGCAGCCTCCGGACAGGGTTCAATGAGCAGTTCTTC
abundance: -; j_gene: TRBJ1-2; d_gene: -; len: 13; v_gene: TRBV12-5; CDR3aa: CASGLPGNYGYTF; CDR3nt: TGTGCTAGTGGTTTGCCCGGAAACTATGGCTACACCTTC
abundance: -; j_gene: TRBJ2-2; d_gene: -; len: 12; v_gene: TRBV12-5; CDR3aa: CASGLGSGELFF; CDR3nt: TGTGCTAGTGGTTTGGGGTCCGGGGAGCTGTTTTTT
abundance: -; j_gene: TRBJ2-2; d_gene: -; len: 15; v_gene: TRBV29-1; CDR3aa: CSVLLGRVNTGELFF; CDR3nt: TGCAGCGTTCTCCTGGGGCGGGTTAACACCGGGGAGCTGTTTTTT
abundance: -; j_gene: TRBJ2-7; d_gene: -; len: 15; v_gene: TRBV28; CDR3aa: CASSSWVGIQYEQYF; CDR3nt: TGTGCCAGCAGCAGCTGGGTAGGGATCCAATACGAGCAGTACTTC
abundance: -; j_gene: TRBJ1-2; d_gene: -; len: 13; v_gene: TRBV7-2; CDR3aa: CASSPGTHYGYTF; CDR3nt: TGTGCCAGCAGCCCAGGGACACACTATGGCTACACCTTC
abundance: -; j_gene: TRBJ1-2; d_gene: -; len: 15; v_gene: TRBV28; CDR3aa: CASSRQSTLNYGYTF; CDR3nt: TGTGCCAGCAGTCGGCAGTCCACCCTAAACTATGGCTACACCTTC
abundance: -; j_gene: TRBJ2-1; d_gene: -; len: 16; v_gene: TRBV27; CDR3aa: CASSSLAAYSYNEQFF; CDR3nt: TGTGCCAGCAGTTCATTAGCGGCCTACTCCTACAATGAGCAGTTCTTC
abundance: once; j_gene: TRBJ2-3; d_gene: -; len: 12; v_gene: TRBV6-5; CDR3aa: CAVLSRGDTQYF; CDR3nt: TGTGCCGTCCTGTCTCGGGGAGATACGCAGTATTTT
abundance: few; j_gene: TRBJ2-2; d_gene: TRBD2; len: 16; v_gene: TRBV6-5; CDR3aa: CASSYSRGELTGELFF; CDR3nt: TGTGCCAGCAGTTACTCTCGGGGGGAACTCACCGGGGAGCTGTTTTTT
abundance: -; j_gene: TRBJ2-1; d_gene: -; len: 12; v_gene: TRBV11-2; CDR3aa: CASSQTAYEQFF; CDR3nt: TGTGCCAGCAGCCAAACAGCGTATGAGCAGTTCTTC
abundance: -; j_gene: TRBJ2-1; d_gene: -; len: 15; v_gene: TRBV7-9; CDR3aa: CASSLVGGVHNEQFF; CDR3nt: TGTGCCAGCAGCTTAGTAGGCGGGGTCCACAATGAGCAGTTCTTC
abundance: -; j_gene: TRBJ2-7; d_gene: TRBD2; len: 15; v_gene: TRBV11-2; CDR3aa: CASSFERGGIYEQYF; CDR3nt: TGTGCCAGCAGCTTTGAGCGGGGGGGCATCTACGAGCAGTACTTC
abundance: -; j_gene: TRBJ2-3; d_gene: -; len: 12; v_gene: TRBV2; CDR3aa: CACSEGTDTQYF; CDR3nt: TGTGCCTGCTCTGAGGGCACAGATACGCAGTATTTT
abundance: few; j_gene: TRBJ2-6; d_gene: -; len: 13; v_gene: TRBV5-4; CDR3aa: CASSLERANVLTF; CDR3nt: TGTGCCAGCAGCTTGGAGCGGGCCAACGTCCTGACTTTC
abundance: -; j_gene: TRBJ2-5; d_gene: TRBD2; len: 15; v_gene: TRBV3-1/TRBV3-2; CDR3aa: CASSPQRGGLETQYF; CDR3nt: TGTGCCAGCAGCCCCCAGCGGGGGGGCCTAGAGACCCAGTACTTC
abundance: -; j_gene: TRBJ1-2; d_gene: -; len: 13; v_gene: TRBV6-5; CDR3aa: CASSTGRGYGYTF; CDR3nt: TGTGCCAGCAGTACGGGACGGGGCTATGGCTACACCTTC
abundance: -; j_gene: TRBJ1-2; d_gene: -; len: 15; v_gene: TRBV18; CDR3aa: CASSSSGALGDGYTF; CDR3nt: TGTGCCAGCTCATCCTCCGGGGCTCTTGGGGATGGCTACACCTTC
abundance: -; j_gene: TRBJ2-5; d_gene: -; len: 14; v_gene: TRBV20-1; CDR3aa: CSASRQLRQETQYF; CDR3nt: TGCAGTGCTAGTAGGCAGCTACGCCAAGAGACCCAGTACTTC
abundance: -; j_gene: TRBJ2-5; d_gene: -; len: 15; v_gene: TRBV6-5; CDR3aa: CATIETGLLGETQYF; CDR3nt: TGTGCCACCATAGAGACAGGACTCTTGGGGGAGACCCAGTACTTC
abundance: -; j_gene: TRBJ1-5; d_gene: -; len: 17; v_gene: TRBV7-8; CDR3aa: CASSSPGRFYSNQPQHF; CDR3nt: TGTGCCAGCAGCTCCCCTGGACGGTTTTATAGCAATCAGCCCCAGCATTTT
abundance: -; j_gene: TRBJ2-1; d_gene: -; len: 17; v_gene: TRBV4-1; CDR3aa: CASSQMGMSGPYNEQFF; CDR3nt: TGCGCCAGCAGCCAGATGGGTATGTCGGGGCCGTACAATGAGCAGTTCTTC
abundance: -; j_gene: TRBJ1-2; d_gene: -; len: 15; v_gene: TRBV28; CDR3aa: CATLPWGVDNYGYTF; CDR3nt: TGTGCCACTCTTCCCTGGGGGGTCGATAACTATGGCTACACCTTC
abundance: -; j_gene: TRBJ2-7; d_gene: TRBD1; len: 14; v_gene: TRBV5-1; CDR3aa: CASSPTGQAYEQYF; CDR3nt: TGCGCCAGCAGCCCCACGGGACAGGCGTACGAGCAGTACTTC
abundance: -; j_gene: TRBJ2-5; d_gene: -; len: 14; v_gene: TRBV27; CDR3aa: CASSLRGSRETQYF; CDR3nt: TGTGCCAGCAGTTTGAGGGGTTCCCGGGAGACCCAGTACTTC